This TCR beta chain was captured by sequencing in a study of blood T cells in healthy people across ages. Whole-study results and caveats: Diversity estimates from one million T cells were considered underestimates. Unsorted PBMCs ruled out conclusive naive versus antigen-experienced comparison.

Alongside a J-beta primer mix, a sample-barcoded 5' primer served in a second PCR lasting about 7 to 12 cycles. TCRdb re-derived calls from the 5' RACE reads in MiXCR, one entry per CDR3 protein. The sample gives about 730,000 distinct CDR3 sequences, roughly 41% of which show up once; 20% to 25% is in the top ten. A note on this clonotype: Its antigen is unidentified.

From germline, CDR1 is SGHTA and CDR2 FQGNSA. Trimming cost V 2 bases and J 4 bases; bases outside gene matches: 10. This CDR3 is 17 amino acids long. The clonotype originates from a woman aged 55 to 70 in good health. The chain carries TRBV7-2 and TRBJ2-1; 8 positions agree with TRBD2. Sequencing was carried out using blood. CDR3 in DNA: TGTGCCAGCAGCTTAAGGGGCCTTAGCGGGAATTACAATGAGCAGTTCTTC. It specifies CASSLRGLSGNYNEQFF.